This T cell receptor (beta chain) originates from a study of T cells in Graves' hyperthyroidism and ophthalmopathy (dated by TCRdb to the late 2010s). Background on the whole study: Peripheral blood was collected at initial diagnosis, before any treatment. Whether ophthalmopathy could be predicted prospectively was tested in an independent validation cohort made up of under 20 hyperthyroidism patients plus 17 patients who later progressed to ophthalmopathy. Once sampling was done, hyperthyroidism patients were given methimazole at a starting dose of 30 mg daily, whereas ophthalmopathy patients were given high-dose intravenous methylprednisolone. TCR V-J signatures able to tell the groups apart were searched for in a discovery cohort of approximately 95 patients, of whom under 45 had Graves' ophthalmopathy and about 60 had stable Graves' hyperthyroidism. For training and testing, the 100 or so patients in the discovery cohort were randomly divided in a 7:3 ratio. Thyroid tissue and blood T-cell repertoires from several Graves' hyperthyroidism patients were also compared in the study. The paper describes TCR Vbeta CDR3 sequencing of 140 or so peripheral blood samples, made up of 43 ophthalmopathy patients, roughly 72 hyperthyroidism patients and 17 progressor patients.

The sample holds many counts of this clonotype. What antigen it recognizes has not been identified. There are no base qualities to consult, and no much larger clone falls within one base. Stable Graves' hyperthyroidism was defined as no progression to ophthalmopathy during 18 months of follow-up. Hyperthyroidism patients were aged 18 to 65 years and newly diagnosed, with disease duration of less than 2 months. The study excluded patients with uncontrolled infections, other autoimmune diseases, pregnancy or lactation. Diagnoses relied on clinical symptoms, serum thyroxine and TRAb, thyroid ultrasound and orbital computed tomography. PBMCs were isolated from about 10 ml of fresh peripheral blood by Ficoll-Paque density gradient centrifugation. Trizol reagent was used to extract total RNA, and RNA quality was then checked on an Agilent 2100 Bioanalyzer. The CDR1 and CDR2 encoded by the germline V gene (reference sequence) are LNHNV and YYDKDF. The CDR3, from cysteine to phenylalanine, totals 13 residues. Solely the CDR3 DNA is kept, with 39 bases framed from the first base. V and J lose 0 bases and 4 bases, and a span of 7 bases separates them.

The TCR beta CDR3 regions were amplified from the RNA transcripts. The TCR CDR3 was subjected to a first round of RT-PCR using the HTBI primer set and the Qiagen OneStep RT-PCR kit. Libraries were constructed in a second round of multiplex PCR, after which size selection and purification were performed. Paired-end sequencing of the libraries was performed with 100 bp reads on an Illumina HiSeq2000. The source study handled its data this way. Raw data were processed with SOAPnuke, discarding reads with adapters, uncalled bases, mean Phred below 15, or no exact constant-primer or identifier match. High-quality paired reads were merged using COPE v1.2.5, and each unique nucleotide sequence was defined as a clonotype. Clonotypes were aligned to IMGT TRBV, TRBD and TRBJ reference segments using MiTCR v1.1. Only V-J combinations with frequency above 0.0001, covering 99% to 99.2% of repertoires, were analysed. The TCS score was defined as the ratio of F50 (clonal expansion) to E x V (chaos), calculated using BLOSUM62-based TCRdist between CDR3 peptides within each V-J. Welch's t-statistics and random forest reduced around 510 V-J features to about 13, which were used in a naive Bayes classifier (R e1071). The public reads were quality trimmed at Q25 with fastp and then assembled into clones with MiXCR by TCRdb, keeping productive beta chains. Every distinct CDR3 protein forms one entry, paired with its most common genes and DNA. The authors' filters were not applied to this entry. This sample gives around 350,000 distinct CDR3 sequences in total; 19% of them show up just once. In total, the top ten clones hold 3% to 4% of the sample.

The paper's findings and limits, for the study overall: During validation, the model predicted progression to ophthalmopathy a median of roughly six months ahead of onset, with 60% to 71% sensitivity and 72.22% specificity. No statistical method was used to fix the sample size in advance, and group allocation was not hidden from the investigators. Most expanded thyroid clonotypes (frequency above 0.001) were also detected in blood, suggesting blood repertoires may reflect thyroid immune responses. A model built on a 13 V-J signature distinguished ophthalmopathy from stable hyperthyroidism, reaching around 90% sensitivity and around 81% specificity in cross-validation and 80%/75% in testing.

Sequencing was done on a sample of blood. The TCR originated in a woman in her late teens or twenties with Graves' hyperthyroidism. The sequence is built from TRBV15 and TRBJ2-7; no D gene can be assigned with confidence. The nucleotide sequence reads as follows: TGTGCCACCAGCAGAGATGTTGGGTACGAGCAGTACTTC. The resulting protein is CATSRDVGYEQYF.